Listed below are T cell receptor beta chains from one sample, sequenced in a study of blood T cell repertoires in COVID-19. The data were produced by immunoSEQ multiplex PCR, yet TCRdb's version contains in-frame clones alone and is incomplete. The repertoire has 150,000 to 200,000 clones, 70% to 85% of them found once; the top ten carry about 9.1%. Sequencing used peripheral blood. Receptor source: a woman aged 80 or over with acute or convalescent COVID-19. Both conserved end residues are part of each CDR3. D genes are given only for firm matches. Clone size is given for some rows only: seen once, a few or many times, or a class if the clone is expanded.

>TRBJ1-6|TRBV7-2|NA|14|few
CASSSLAGYSPLHF
TGTGCCAGCAGCTCCTTGGCAGGGTACTCACCCCTCCACTTT
>TRBJ2-1|TRBV5-4|TRBD2|15|NA
CASSLGAGGLGEQFF
TGTGCCAGCAGCTTGGGTGCGGGGGGGCTGGGTGAGCAGTTCTTC
>TRBJ2-1|TRBV29-1|TRBD2|13|once
CSVGDGLANEQFF
TGCAGCGTTGGGGACGGACTAGCGAATGAGCAGTTCTTC
>TRBJ2-7|TRBV3-1/TRBV3-2|NA|14|NA
CASSRGPLSYEQYF
TGTGCCAGCAGCCGGGGGCCCCTCTCCTACGAGCAGTACTTC
>TRBJ1-3|TRBV7-2|NA|16|NA
CASSLSPAGSGNTIYF
TGTGCCAGCAGCCTCTCCCCGGCAGGCTCTGGAAACACCATATATTTT
>TRBJ2-5|TRBV12-3/TRBV12-4|NA|12|once
CASSLGQETQYF
TGTGCCAGCAGTTTAGGGCAGGAGACCCAGTACTTC
>TRBJ1-2|TRBV29-1|NA|13|NA
CSVDNREDYGYTF
TGCAGCGTTGATAACAGGGAAGACTATGGCTACACCTTC
>TRBJ1-2|TRBV10-2|NA|13|NA
CASQSQGNYGYTF
TGCGCCAGCCAGTCACAGGGTAACTATGGCTACACCTTC
>TRBJ2-5|TRBV30|TRBD1|12|NA
CAWSPGGETQYF
TGTGCCTGGAGTCCAGGGGGAGAGACCCAGTACTTC
>TRBJ1-2|TRBV19|TRBD1|13|NA
CASSMKGANGYTF
TGTGCCAGTAGTATGAAGGGGGCGAATGGCTACACCTTC
>TRBJ1-1|TRBV7-2|TRBD1|18|NA
CASRLPPGQGLGNTEAFF
TGTGCCAGCAGATTACCACCGGGACAGGGGCTGGGGAACACTGAAGCTTTCTTT
>TRBJ1-5|TRBV5-6|TRBD1|13|NA
CASSAGGSQPQHF
TGTGCCAGCAGCGCAGGGGGAAGTCAGCCCCAGCATTTT
>TRBJ1-2|TRBV5-4|NA|16|once
CASSAGLRDLNYGYTF
TGTGCCAGCAGCGCGGGACTCCGGGATCTTAACTATGGCTACACCTTC
>TRBJ1-5|TRBV28|NA|13|NA
CASRQGNNQPQHF
TGTGCCAGCAGGCAGGGGAACAATCAGCCCCAGCATTTT
>TRBJ2-1|TRBV6-6|TRBD2|16|NA
CASSYFGTSGHNEQFF
TGTGCCAGCAGTTACTTCGGGACTAGCGGGCATAATGAGCAGTTCTTC
>TRBJ2-1|TRBV4-3|NA|13|NA
CASSLTRAGVQFF
TGCGCCAGCAGCCTGACGAGGGCCGGTGTGCAGTTCTTC
>TRBJ2-5|TRBV29-1|TRBD1|13|once
CSVEEGQDAAQYF
TGCAGCGTTGAAGAGGGACAGGATGCGGCCCAGTACTTC
>TRBJ1-1|TRBV9|NA|18|once
CASSVVPLLTGRSPEAFF
TGTGCCAGCAGCGTAGTCCCCCTTTTGACAGGACGGAGTCCTGAAGCTTTCTTT
>TRBJ2-4|TRBV27|TRBD2|18|once
CASSLPPLAALAKNIQYF
TGTGCCAGCAGTTTACCACCTCTAGCGGCCCTAGCCAAAAACATTCAGTACTTC
>TRBJ2-1|TRBV5-5|NA|13|once
CASSLTRGREQFF
TGTGCCAGCAGCTTGACGCGGGGGCGGGAGCAGTTCTTC
>TRBJ2-7|TRBV6-2/TRBV6-3|TRBD2|15|NA
CASSYVGGGSYEQYF
TGTGCCAGCAGTTACGTCGGGGGGGGCTCCTACGAGCAGTACTTC
>TRBJ2-3|TRBV5-4|NA|14|once
CASRQGGEVDTQYF
TGTGCCAGCAGGCAAGGGGGGGAGGTGGATACGCAGTATTTT
>TRBJ2-7|TRBV27|NA|14|NA
CASSRPVIPYEQYF
TGTGCCAGCAGTCGCCCGGTCATCCCCTACGAGCAGTACTTC
>TRBJ1-1|TRBV30|TRBD1|16|once
CAWSDRVRRGNTEAFF
TGTGCCTGGAGCGACAGGGTAAGGAGAGGGAACACTGAAGCTTTCTTT
>TRBJ2-3|TRBV7-7|NA|14|NA
CASSSTRETDTQYF
TGTGCCAGCAGCTCCACCAGGGAAACAGATACGCAGTATTTT
>TRBJ2-5|TRBV12-3/TRBV12-4|NA|13|NA
CASSLTAGETQYF
TGTGCCAGCAGTTTAACCGCCGGGGAGACCCAGTACTTC
>TRBJ2-7|TRBV11-3|TRBD1|14|NA
CASSQDRAGYEQYF
TGTGCCAGCAGCCAGGACAGGGCGGGCTACGAGCAGTACTTC
>TRBJ2-2|TRBV27|TRBD1|16|NA
CASSPDRAANTGELFF
TGTGCCAGCAGTCCGGACAGGGCCGCGAACACCGGGGAGCTGTTTTTT
>TRBJ1-1|TRBV7-2|NA|14|NA
CASSSQPRGTEAFF
TGTGCCAGCAGCTCCCAGCCGCGGGGCACTGAAGCTTTCTTT
>TRBJ2-1|TRBV9|TRBD2|15|NA
CASSVTSGGQNEQFF
TGTGCCAGCAGCGTGACTAGCGGGGGGCAAAATGAGCAGTTCTTC
>TRBJ1-3|TRBV7-9|NA|13|NA
CASSLAGRNTIYF
TGTGCCAGCAGTTTAGCGGGGCGAAACACCATATATTTT
>TRBJ2-7|TRBV18|TRBD1|13|NA
CASSPGQNYEQYF
TGTGCCAGCTCACCGGGACAGAACTACGAGCAGTACTTC
>TRBJ2-1|TRBV7-5|NA|15|NA
CVRSPPTRGANEQFF
TGTGTCAGAAGCCCGCCGACTAGAGGGGCCAATGAGCAGTTCTTC